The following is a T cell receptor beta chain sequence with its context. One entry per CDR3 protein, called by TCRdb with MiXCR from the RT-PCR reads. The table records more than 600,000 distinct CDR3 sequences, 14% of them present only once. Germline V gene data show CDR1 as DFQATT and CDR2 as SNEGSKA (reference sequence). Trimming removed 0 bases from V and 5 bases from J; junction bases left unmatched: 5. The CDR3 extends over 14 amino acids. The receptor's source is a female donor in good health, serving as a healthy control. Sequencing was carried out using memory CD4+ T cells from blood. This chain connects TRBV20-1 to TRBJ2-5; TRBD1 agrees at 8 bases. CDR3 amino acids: CSARDDRTGETQYF. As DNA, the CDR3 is TGCAGTGCTAGAGATGATAGGACAGGGGAGACCCAGTACTTC.